The clone carrying this T cell receptor beta chain came up a few times. The antigen remains undetermined. This specimen belongs to a study of T cell repertoires in cytomegalovirus infection. MiXCR was run by TCRdb on the reads, yielding one entry per CDR3 protein. This table has approximately 1,000,000 distinct CDR3 sequences, 31% appearing once. Germline CDR1 and CDR2: SGHVS and FNYEAQ. V was trimmed by 4 bases and J by 2 bases, leaving 14 bases between them. This CDR3 is 15 amino acids long. The receptor's source is a human donor in good health (CMV status not recorded). Some clones in this sample may be carry-over from other donors' samples. Sequenced material: cultured CD8+ T cells from PBMCs, taken from culture after CMV antigen stimulation. The gene calls are TRBV7-6 and TRBJ1-1; perhaps TRBD1 as D (5 bases). CDR3: CASSSPNRRNTEAFF. The CDR3 region has the DNA TGTGCCAGCAGCTCGCCCAACAGGAGAAACACTGAAGCTTTCTTT. The full variable domain, completed using reference TRBV7-6 and TRBJ1-1, is GAGVSQSPRYKVTKRGQDVALRCDPISGHVSLYWYRQALGQGPEFLTYFNYEAQQDKSGLPNDRFSAERPEGSISTLTIQRTEQRDSAMYRCASSSPNRRNTEAFFGQGTRLTVV.